Listed below are T cell receptor beta chains from one sample, sequenced in a study of T cell clones after liver transplantation. The data were produced by immunoSEQ multiplex PCR, yet TCRdb's version contains in-frame clones alone and is incomplete. The data contain around 100,000 clones, about 86% of them seen just once; the ten biggest clones take up about 2.6%. Sequenced here: CD4+ T cells from blood, sampled around 44 months after liver transplant. The receptors shown here come from a human patient who received a liver transplant. Some T cells may originate from the graft donor. Each CDR3 is given without its conserved first and last residue. Clone size appears in some rows only: once, few, many, or a class for an expanded clone.

>TRBV9|TRBJ2-1|once
ASSVEGGIMNNEQF
>TRBV27|TRBJ1-6|NA
ASGRDRVSPLH
>TRBV5-1|TRBJ2-1|NA
ATTEWGSYNEQF
>TRBV28|TRBJ2-7|NA
ASLRQGAYEQY
>TRBV27|TRBJ2-3|once
ASSKGPGASGTDTQY
>TRBV28|TRBJ1-5|NA
ASRGQFNQPQH
>TRBV7-9|TRBJ2-7|NA
ASSLGFGPYEQY
>TRBV15|TRBJ2-5|NA
ATSRTPTPETQY
>TRBV7-9|TRBJ2-3|NA
ASSLSSTDTQY
>TRBV29-1|TRBJ1-1|NA
SVAVNTEAF
>TRBV15|TRBJ1-2|NA
ATSRSPAEQREVYT
>TRBV7-2|TRBJ2-7|NA
ASSLGGGPYEQY
>TRBV28|TRBJ2-1|NA
ASKGLAGGASYNEQF
>TRBV11-2|TRBJ1-1|few
ASSPPDRGAF
>TRBV7-3|TRBJ2-7|few
ASSSTTGNYEQY
>TRBV29-1|TRBJ1-1|few
SVGRQYEAF
>TRBV4-3|TRBJ2-3|once
ASSQESRSTDTQY
>TRBV29-1|TRBJ1-2|NA
SVETAANYGYT
>TRBV5-1|TRBJ1-4|NA
ASSSPGQGANEKLF
>TRBV12-5|TRBJ2-3|NA
ASGLLGQDPTDTQY
>TRBV7-7|TRBJ1-3|NA
ASSSGAGPGNTIY
>TRBV2|TRBJ1-3|NA
ASSERGQGNLGSGNTIY
>TRBV19|TRBJ2-2|NA
ASRTSGRGFTGELF
>TRBV7-9|TRBJ1-1|NA
ASSLSREAF
>TRBV7-6|TRBJ2-7|NA
ASSLARSYEQY
>TRBV5-1|TRBJ2-7|once
ASSLGQGMIEQY
>TRBV19|TRBJ2-6|NA
ASSMAGASSGANVLT
>TRBV6-6|TRBJ1-5|NA
ASRLGGGRLQPQH
>TRBV15|TRBJ2-7|once
ATSRVRQVGGEQY
>TRBV10-2|TRBJ1-5|few
ASSATGTGDEPQH
>TRBV27|TRBJ1-1|NA
ASSQRGRYTEAF
>TRBV2|TRBJ2-7|NA
ASSEGPGNSSYEQY
>TRBV13|TRBJ1-3|NA
ASSLPGQGNTIY
>TRBV7-8|TRBJ2-7|NA
ASSLGTRGLSEQY
>TRBV27|TRBJ1-6|few
ASSPWDRGRGPLH
>TRBV6-1|TRBJ1-6|NA
AILQTGNSPLH
>TRBV21-1|TRBJ2-7|NA
ASSKARGHNEQY
>TRBV19|TRBJ2-1|NA
ASSMYNEQF
>TRBV5-5|TRBJ1-1|NA
ASSWGQGSTEAF
>TRBV7-9|TRBJ1-2|NA
ASSLHGGGGYT
>TRBV29-1|TRBJ1-2|NA
SVNREYGYT
>TRBV7-3|TRBJ1-2|few
ASSSGPNYGYT
>TRBV4-1|TRBJ2-5|NA
ASSPGDQETQY
>TRBV9|TRBJ2-1|once
ASSVALAGAFYNEQF
>TRBV11-2|TRBJ1-2|NA
ASSRPGQGLYGYT
>TRBV11-2|TRBJ1-1|NA
ASSLDQGPRGTEAF
>TRBV16|TRBJ1-1|NA
ASSQLPTGTKVTEAF
>TRBV5-1|TRBJ1-2|NA
ASTLGDGVYGYT